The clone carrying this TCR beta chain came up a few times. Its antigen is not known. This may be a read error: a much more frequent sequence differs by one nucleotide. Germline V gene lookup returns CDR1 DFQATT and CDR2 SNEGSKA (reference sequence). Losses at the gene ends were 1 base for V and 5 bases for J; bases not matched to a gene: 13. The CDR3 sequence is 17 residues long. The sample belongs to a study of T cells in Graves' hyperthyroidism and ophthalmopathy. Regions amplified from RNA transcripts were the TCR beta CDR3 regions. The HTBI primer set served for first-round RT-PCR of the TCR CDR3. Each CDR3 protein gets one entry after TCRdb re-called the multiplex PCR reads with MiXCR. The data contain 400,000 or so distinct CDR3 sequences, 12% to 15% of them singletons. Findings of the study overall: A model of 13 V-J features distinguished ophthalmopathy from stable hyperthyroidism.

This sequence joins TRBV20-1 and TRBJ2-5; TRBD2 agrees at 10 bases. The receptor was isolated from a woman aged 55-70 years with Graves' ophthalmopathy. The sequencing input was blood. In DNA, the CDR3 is TGCAGTGCTAGAGTGAGAGTAGCGGGAGGTTCTGGGGAGACCCAGTACTTC. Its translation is CSARVRVAGGSGETQYF.